This T cell receptor (beta chain) was sequenced in a study of blood T cell repertoires in COVID-19. Study background: Whether acute or convalescent, the COVID-19 samples came from the United States, Italy and Spain. In each case, the material was cDNA or gDNA derived from T cells, B-cell-depleted T cells, or PBMCs.

With 2 bases clipped from V and 0 bases from J, the junction kept 0 bases outside the gene matches. Germline CDR1 is SQVTM and CDR2 is ANQGSEA. The CDR3 has 14 residues. The table came from immunoSEQ multiplex PCR; TCRdb's copy has only in-frame clones and leaves some out. Found here are about 100,000 clones, 85% to 95% of them singletons; the top ten hold around 1.2%. The sequencing sample was made of peripheral blood. This clonotype was obtained from a woman aged 25 to 45 with acute or convalescent COVID-19. The chain recombines TRBV29-1 with TRBJ1-5; 8 nucleotides match TRBD1. CDR3 coding DNA: TGCAGCGTTGAAACAGGGGGTAGCAATCAGCCCCAGCATTTT. Translated, it gives CSVETGGSNQPQHF.